This entry features one TCR beta chain sequence. Its target is not known. This entry belongs to a study of shared clonotypes between healthy human individuals. General observations from the study: Clonotypes which were not shared had lower generation probabilities than clonotypes that all four donors shared.

Here immunoSEQ multiplex PCR was the method, and the copy in TCRdb shows in-frame clones only, minus some. The profile shows more than 2,000,000 clones, about 92% of them singletons. Material: naive CD4+ T cells sorted from blood. The subset: CD45RA+ positively selected. The sequence was collected from a man between 18 and 35 years old in good health.

The CDR3 here is CATRGTGGRYEQYF. In DNA form, the CDR3 reads TGTGCCACCCGCGGAACAGGGGGCCGGTACGAGCAGTACTTC. The chain employs TRBV10-3 and TRBJ2-7; 9 bases match TRBD1. Germline loops: CDR1 ENHRY, CDR2 SYGVKD. This CDR3 spans 14 amino acids. J was trimmed by 4 bases and V by 10 bases; bases with no gene match: 11.